The clone carrying this T cell receptor beta chain was counted ten times or more. Stated time point: newly diagnosed GD, antithyroid drugs for less than 3 months. PBMCs provided the RNA from which the TCR library was made. This entry belongs to a study of regulatory T cells in long-lasting Graves disease. This CDR3 is 16 amino acids long. Trimming pared 5 bases from V and 5 bases from J, leaving 19 bases between. Germline CDR1 and CDR2: SGHVS and FQNEAQ. iRepertoire HTBI primers and Arm-PCR of CDR3 regions built TCR beta libraries. TCRdb reprocessed the multiplex PCR reads via MiXCR and lists one record per CDR3 protein. This sample has roughly 350,000 distinct CDR3 sequences, with around 16% found just once. In addition, the sample was reused for a study of T cells in Graves' hyperthyroidism and ophthalmopathy.

J is TRBJ1-5 and V is TRBV7-8; D possibly corresponds to TRBD1 (6 bases). The TCR comes from a woman aged 18-29 years with Graves disease. The sequencing used peripheral blood mononuclear cells (PBMCs), collected at new diagnosis, from a patient treated with antithyroid drugs. CDR3 amino acids: CASSHPADRMDQPQHF. As DNA, the CDR3 is TGTGCCAGCAGCCATCCAGCTGACAGGATGGATCAGCCCCAGCATTTT.